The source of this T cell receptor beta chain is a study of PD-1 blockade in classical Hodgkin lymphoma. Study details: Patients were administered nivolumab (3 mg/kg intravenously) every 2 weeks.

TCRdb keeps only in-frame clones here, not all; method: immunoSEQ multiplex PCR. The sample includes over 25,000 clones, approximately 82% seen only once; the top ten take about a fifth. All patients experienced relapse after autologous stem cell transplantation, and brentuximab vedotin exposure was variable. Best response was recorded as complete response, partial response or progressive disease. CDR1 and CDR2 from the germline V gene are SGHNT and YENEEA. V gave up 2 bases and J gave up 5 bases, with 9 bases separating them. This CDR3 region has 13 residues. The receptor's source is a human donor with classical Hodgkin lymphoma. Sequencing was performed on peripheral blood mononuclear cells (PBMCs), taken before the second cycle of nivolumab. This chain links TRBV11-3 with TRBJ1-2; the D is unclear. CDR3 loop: CASSLRSGYGYTF. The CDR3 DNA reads TGTGCCAGCAGCTTAAGGTCGGGGTATGGCTACACCTTC.